This T cell receptor (beta chain) emerged from a study of cytotoxic CD8 clonotypes in ibrutinib-treated CLL (dated by TCRdb to about 2021). Broadly, across the study: The cohort was composed of about a dozen relapsed/refractory and about 16 treatment-naive patients; IGHV unmutated status was identified in some 17 patients. Partial responses were observed in 24 patients and complete responses in 2; after a median follow-up of 68 months, remission was maintained in roughly 15 patients and progression was observed in about twelve. Response samples were taken after a median of about a year on treatment, ranging from about 6 to 40 months. An average of approximately 260,000 productive templates and 80,000 to 100,000 productive rearrangements was obtained per sample. Of the approximately 87 participants in the trial, 25 to 30 had longitudinal samples available. Cryopreserved peripheral blood mononuclear cells were collected before treatment, at response, and at either disease progression or sustained remission. All remission and progressive disease samples were collected while patients were still receiving ibrutinib.

The paper's findings and limits, for the study overall: At ibrutinib response clonality went up, during sustained remission it held steady, and at progression it dropped back toward baseline. Sampling times were not matched between patients in sustained remission and patients whose disease was progressing, and lymph node repertoires were not examined. Public clonotypes were rare and either shrank or stayed stable during treatment, and the rise in clonality at ibrutinib response reflected expansion of private clonotypes. At baseline, clonality was higher than in age-matched healthy donors and showed a strong correlation with circulating CD8+ T-cell counts.

A MiSeq instrument was used for deep resolution sequencing, which targeted depths ranging from 1 in 1 million up to 1 in 200,000 T cells, with coverage averaging 10x for each clonotype. The immunoSEQ hsTCRB Kit was used to generate TCR beta libraries. Per the source publication's procedure: The data were analyzed with ImmunoSEQ Analyzer and ImmunoSEQ Data Assistant, and V, D and J gene assignments followed IMGT definitions. Clonality, with values ranging from 0 to 1, was calculated as one minus the normalized Shannon entropy of productive rearrangement frequencies. Public clonotype analysis was restricted to overrepresented clonotypes comprising at least 0.05% of each patient's repertoire. Fewer than 15 age-matched healthy donor repertoires from immuneACCESS served as clonality controls. Not all clones reach the TCRdb copy of this immuneACCESS table, which keeps in-frame sequences only. Checked studies attribute under half of the gap to unresolved V genes and leave the rest unexplained. V and J calls and clone size follow that table, whereas D and trimming were derived from the DNA. The sample yields fewer than 200,000 clones; around 80% were counted once. About 4.6% of the sample belongs to the ten largest clones.

Explained via the paper, the time point label denotes: roughly 2 years on ibrutinib. Approximately 2 micrograms of genomic DNA were extracted from cryopreserved PBMCs for TCR beta library preparation. Longitudinal blood samples from CLL patients receiving ibrutinib monotherapy were subjected to high-throughput TCR beta sequencing. Patients were enrolled in a phase 2 open-label single-center ibrutinib monotherapy trial. As for this clone: No antigen is known for it. Per-nucleotide qualities are absent, and no much larger clonotype sits a single base away.

V sheds 2 bases and J sheds 5 bases, leaving 9 bases between their ends. CDR1 and CDR2, per the germline V gene, are SGHTA and FQGTGA. There are 13 amino acids in the CDR3, from cysteine to phenylalanine inclusive. CDR3 DNA only is kept here, 39 bases in frame from base 1. The chain is assembled from TRBV7-3 and TRBJ1-2; the D gene assignment is ambiguous. The sample was PBMCs, taken after 24 months of ibrutinib treatment. The sequence was collected from a human donor with chronic lymphocytic leukemia. The CDR3 sequence is CASSLESGYGYTF. The sequenced DNA is TGTGCCAGCAGCTTAGAGAGCGGGTATGGCTACACCTTC.